The 24 T cell receptor beta chains in this list originate from one sample, sequenced in a study of blood T cell repertoires in COVID-19. The repertoire was sequenced with immunoSEQ multiplex PCR; TCRdb's copy has only in-frame clones and lacks some. The sample consists of tens of thousands of clones, about 91% of them appearing once. The sample was peripheral blood. Receptor source: a middle-aged man with active COVID-19.

This clone was detected a few times. The V gene is TRBV7-2, the J gene TRBJ1-5, with no clear D. Germline V CDR1 and CDR2: SGHTA, FQGNSA. Trimming cost V 5 bases and J 9 bases, with 11 bases left between them. There are 12 residues in the CDR3. CDR3 protein: CASSPDAGPQHF. The CDR3 nucleotides are TGTGCCAGCAGCCCCGACGCGGGGCCCCAGCATTTT.

The rearrangement uses TRBV12-5 and TRBJ2-1; maybe TRBD1 (6 bases). Germline CDR1 and CDR2: LGHNT and FRNRAP. This CDR3 is 15 amino acids long. V lost 4 bases and J 5 bases, leaving 15 bases between the germline ends. The CDR3 region has the DNA TGTGCTAGTGGTTCTCGCGTGGGGGACAACAATGAGCAGTTCTTC. It yields the protein CASGSRVGDNNEQFF.

This chain links TRBV7-2 with TRBJ1-2; D is uncertain. Germline V gives CDR1 SGHTA, CDR2 FQGNSA. V lost 1 base, J lost 8 bases, and 8 bases lay in between. CDR3 length: 12 residues. CDR3 bases: TGTGCCAGCAGCTTAGGAGGGATCGGCTACACCTTC. It codes for CASSLGGIGYTF. The variable domain in full, with the rest retrieved from reference TRBV7-2 and TRBJ1-2, is GAGVSQSPSNKVTEKGKDVELRCDPISGHTALYWYRQSLGQGLEFLIYFQGNSAPDKSGLPSDRFSAERTGGSVSTLTIQRTQQEDSAVYLCASSLGGIGYTFGSGTRLTVV.

This chain links TRBV6-4 with TRBJ2-5, with TRBD2 as a possible D gene (6 bases). CDR3 size: 15 residues. Deletions cut 5 bases from V and 5 bases from J, with 18 bases between. Looked up from germline, CDR1 is MRHNA and CDR2 is SNTAGT. In nucleotides, the CDR3 is TGTGCCAGCAGTCTCCGGGGCCTGGCGGGGGAGACCCAGTACTTC. Translating gives CASSLRGLAGETQYF.

This sequence joins TRBV3-1 (or the pseudogene TRBV3-2) and TRBJ2-7; possible D gene TRBD1, 6 bases. This CDR3 has 14 residues. From germline, CDR1 is LGHDT and CDR2 YNNKEL (reference sequence). Between the trimmed V and J ends, which lost 2 bases and 2 bases, there was a span of 10 bases. The chain's CDR3 is CASSQSRGAYEQYF. In nucleotides, the CDR3 is TGTGCCAGCAGCCAAAGCAGGGGAGCCTACGAGCAGTACTTC.

The chain is built from TRBV18 and TRBJ2-1; 9 bases fit TRBD1. Germline CDR1 reads KGHSH; CDR2 reads LQKENI. The CDR3 sequence is 15 residues long. J was trimmed by 8 bases and V by 4 bases; bases with no gene match: 9. CDR3 in amino acids: CASSLPGQGGHEQFF. CDR3 DNA: TGTGCCAGCTCACTTCCGGGACAGGGAGGCCATGAGCAGTTCTTC.

V usage is TRBV7-9 and J usage is TRBJ2-1; tentative D call: TRBD2 (6 bases). This CDR3 is built from 14 residues. Germline V gene data show CDR1 as SEHNR and CDR2 as FQNEAQ (reference sequence). Trimming took 0 bases from V and 5 from J, leaving 8 bases between them. The CDR3 loop reads CASSLAGGNNEQFF. In DNA, the CDR3 is TGTGCCAGCAGCTTAGCGGGGGGAAACAATGAGCAGTTCTTC.

The genes are TRBV5-1 and TRBJ2-3; 10 nucleotides match TRBD2. V dropped 0 bases and J dropped 4; count of bases not matched to a gene: 5. CDR1 SGHRS and CDR2 YFSETQ come from the germline V gene. The CDR3 has 16 residues. CDR3 sequence: CASSLEGLAGADTQYF. Here the CDR3 DNA reads TGCGCCAGCAGCTTGGAAGGGCTAGCGGGAGCAGATACGCAGTATTTT.

This chain connects TRBV24-1 to TRBJ2-1; 8 bases are a match to TRBD1. The J segment lost 7 bases and the V segment lost 6 bases, leaving 7 bases of the junction unmatched. The germline gives CDR1 KGHDR, CDR2 SFDVKD. The CDR3 has 14 amino acids. DNA for the CDR3: TGTGCCACCAGTCGTCAGGGGGCGCGGAATGAGCAGTTCTTC. This codes for CATSRQGARNEQFF.

The chain has TRBV15 and TRBJ1-2; the D is unclear. The CDR3 has 15 amino acids. CDR1 and CDR2 (germline): LNHNV, YYDKDF (reference sequence). Trimming removed 3 bases at V and 4 bases at J, with 15 bases between. CDR3 in amino acids: CATSRETGESYGYTF. CDR3 nucleotide sequence: TGTGCCACCAGCAGGGAGACGGGAGAATCCTATGGCTACACCTTC.

This chain uses TRBV5-8 with TRBJ2-5, with 9 nucleotides matching TRBD1. There are 14 residues in the CDR3. Germline loops: CDR1 SGHTS, CDR2 YDEGEE. With 4 bases clipped from V and 2 bases from J, the junction kept 3 bases outside the gene matches. The CDR3 protein is CASSPGQGQETQYF. In DNA, the CDR3 is TGTGCCAGCAGCCCGGGACAGGGTCAAGAGACCCAGTACTTC.

The rearrangement links TRBV19 to TRBJ1-2, with 7 bases that match TRBD1. The CDR3 runs to 13 residues. The V segment lost 3 bases and the J segment 5 bases; nucleotides outside the gene matches: 3. Per the germline V gene, CDR1 is LNHDA and CDR2 is SQIVND (reference sequence). This chain's CDR3 is CASSIGTDYGYTF. CDR3 DNA sequence: TGTGCCAGTAGTATCGGGACAGATTATGGCTACACCTTC.

V is TRBV7-2 and J is TRBJ1-2; D possibly corresponds to TRBD1 (6 bases). The V gene's germline CDR1 is SGHTA and CDR2 FQGNSA. This CDR3 spans 12 amino acids. The V end lost 5 bases, the J end lost 8 bases, and 12 bases lay between the germline ends. The chain's CDR3 is CASSRRQEGYTF. The CDR3 DNA reads TGTGCCAGCAGCAGACGACAGGAGGGCTACACCTTC.

This sequence joins TRBV11-3 and TRBJ2-7; 7 positions agree with TRBD2. The CDR3 runs 15 residues. V gave up 4 bases and J gave up 5 bases; unmatched junction bases: 11. CDR1 and CDR2 from the germline V gene are SGHNT and YENEEA. CDR3: CASSSLVGREDEQYF. CDR3 nucleotide sequence: TGTGCCAGCAGCTCCCTAGTTGGACGGGAGGACGAGCAGTACTTC.

This rearrangement joins TRBV28 to TRBJ1-1; possible D gene TRBD1, 6 bases. The CDR3 runs to 16 residues. CDR1 is MDHEN and CDR2 is SYDVKM in the germline V gene. With 6 bases removed from V and 3 bases from J, the gap between germline ends came to 20 bases. The CDR3 DNA reads as TGTGCCAGCAGACCCTACAGGGTGAAAGCCTACACTGAAGCTTTCTTT. Translation gives CASRPYRVKAYTEAFF.

The V and J genes are TRBV28 and TRBJ2-1; D not certain. Trimming removed 4 bases from V and 9 bases from J, with 10 bases in between. In germline, CDR1 is MDHEN, CDR2 SYDVKM. There are 12 residues in the CDR3. DNA for the CDR3: TGTGCCAGCAGTTCCTGGCCTGGTGAGCAGTTCTTC. Translation gives CASSSWPGEQFF.

The CDR3 DNA reads TGTGCCAGCAGTTACCGAGGGACTCCCAATGAGCAGTTCTTC. This sequence encodes CASSYRGTPNEQFF. The genes are TRBV28 and TRBJ2-1; D is perhaps TRBD2 (6 bases). Trimming cost V 4 bases and J 6 bases, with 13 bases left between them. The V gene's germline CDR1 is MDHEN and CDR2 SYDVKM. The CDR3 has 14 amino acids.

The gene calls are TRBV7-2 and TRBJ1-2; D unresolved. This CDR3 is 14 amino acids long. V was cut by 1 base and J by 4 bases, with 10 bases left in between. CDR1 and CDR2 from the germline V gene are SGHTA and FQGNSA. The DNA of the CDR3 is TGTGCCAGCAGCTTAGGGCGGACTGGCTATGGCTACACCTTC. It translates to CASSLGRTGYGYTF.

CDR3 loop: CASSQAQTAGAEAFF. CDR3 DNA sequence: TGTGCCAGCAGCCAAGCCCAGACAGCGGGGGCTGAAGCTTTCTTT. V and J are TRBV3-1 (or the pseudogene TRBV3-2) and TRBJ1-1; D perhaps matches TRBD1 (5 bases). Trimming removed 1 base from V and 6 bases from J, with 15 bases in between. Germline values: CDR1 LGHDT, CDR2 YNNKEL (reference sequence). This CDR3 has 15 residues.

This chain links TRBV7-9 with TRBJ2-5; D possibly corresponds to TRBD1 (7 bases). CDR3 length: 14 amino acids. Germline V gene data show CDR1 as SEHNR and CDR2 as FQNEAQ (reference sequence). Trimming stripped 5 bases from V and 1 base from J, with 11 bases between. The CDR3 bases are TGTGCCAGCAGCCGACAGGGAGGCCAAGAGACCCAGTACTTC. Encoded protein: CASSRQGGQETQYF.

The V gene is TRBV18, the J gene TRBJ1-2; 9 nucleotides agree with TRBD1. Germline CDR1 and CDR2: KGHSH and LQKENI. After removal of 1 base from V and 4 bases from J, the junction contained 10 bases not matched to a gene. This CDR3 has 17 residues. In DNA form, the CDR3 reads TGTGCCAGCTCACCACGAGATAACAGGGGGCTAGGCTATGGCTACACCTTC. Amino acid sequence: CASSPRDNRGLGYGYTF.

This chain joins TRBV4-2 and TRBJ1-4; a possible D gene is TRBD1 (6 bases). Germline CDR1 is LGHNA and CDR2 is YNFKEQ. This CDR3 has 15 amino acids. The V end was cut by 0 bases, the J end by 5 bases, with 10 bases between. DNA of the CDR3: TGTGCCAGCAGCCAAGAGGACAGACAAAATGAAAAACTGTTTTTT. This codes for CASSQEDRQNEKLFF.

The V call is TRBV19, the J call TRBJ2-2; the match to TRBD2 covers 13 bases. After removal of 3 bases from V and 2 bases from J, the junction contained 24 bases not matched to a gene. Per germline, CDR1 LNHDA and CDR2 SQIVND (reference sequence). The CDR3 contains 24 residues. CDR3 bases: TGTGCCAGTAGTATGTCGGCGACTAGCGGGAGGACTTGCAAGGACCCAATCAACACCGGGGAGCTGTTTTTT. Amino acids: CASSMSATSGRTCKDPINTGELFF.

About this clone itself: A junction boundary mismatches the germline segment, possibly from a read error. The CDR3, as DNA: TGTGCCAGCAGCGTAGAAGCTAGCTCCAACAATGAGCAGTTCTTC. It specifies CASSVEASSNNEQFF. V gene TRBV9 combines with J gene TRBJ2-1; D might be TRBD2 (5 bases). CDR3 size: 15 residues. Germline V CDR1 and CDR2: SGDLS, YYNGEE. Full variable domain (missing parts from reference TRBV9 and TRBJ2-1): DSGVTQTPKHLITATGQRVTLRCSPRSGDLSVYWYQQSLDQGLQFLIQYYNGEERAKGNILERFSAQQFPDLHSELNLSSLELGDSALYFCASSVEASSNNEQFFGPGTRLTVL.